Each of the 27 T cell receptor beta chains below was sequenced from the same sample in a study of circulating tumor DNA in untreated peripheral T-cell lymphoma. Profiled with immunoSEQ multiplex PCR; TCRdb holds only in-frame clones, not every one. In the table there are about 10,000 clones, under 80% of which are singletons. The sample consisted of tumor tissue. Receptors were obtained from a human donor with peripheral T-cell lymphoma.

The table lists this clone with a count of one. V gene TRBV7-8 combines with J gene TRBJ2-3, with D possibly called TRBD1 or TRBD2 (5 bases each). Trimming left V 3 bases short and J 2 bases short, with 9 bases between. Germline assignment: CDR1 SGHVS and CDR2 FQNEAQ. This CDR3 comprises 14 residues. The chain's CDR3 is CASSLGRFTDTQYF. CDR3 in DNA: TGTGCCAGCAGCTTGGGACGGTTCACAGATACGCAGTATTTT. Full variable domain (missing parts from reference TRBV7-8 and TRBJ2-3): GAGVSQSPRYKVAKRGQDVALRCDPISGHVSLFWYQQALGQGPEFLTYFQNEAQLDKSGLPSDRFFAERPEGSVSTLKIQRTQQEDSAVYLCASSLGRFTDTQYFGPGTRLTVL.

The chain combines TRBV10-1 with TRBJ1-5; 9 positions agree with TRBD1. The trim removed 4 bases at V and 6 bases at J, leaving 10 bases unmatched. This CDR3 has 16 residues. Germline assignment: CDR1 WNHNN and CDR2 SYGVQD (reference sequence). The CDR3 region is CASSVVTGGAGQPQHF. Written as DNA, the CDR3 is TGCGCCAGCAGTGTTGTTACAGGGGGCGCGGGTCAGCCCCAGCATTTT.

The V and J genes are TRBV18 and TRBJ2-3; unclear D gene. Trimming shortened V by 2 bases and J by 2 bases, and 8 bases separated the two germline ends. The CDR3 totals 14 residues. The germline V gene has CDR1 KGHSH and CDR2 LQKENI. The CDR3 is CASSPMRLTDTQYF. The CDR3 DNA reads TGTGCCAGCTCACCAATGCGACTCACAGATACGCAGTATTTT.

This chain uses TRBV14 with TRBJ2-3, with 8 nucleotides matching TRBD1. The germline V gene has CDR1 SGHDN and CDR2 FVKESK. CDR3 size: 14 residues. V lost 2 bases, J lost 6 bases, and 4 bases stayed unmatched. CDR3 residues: CASSQSRGRDTQYF. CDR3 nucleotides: TGTGCCAGCAGCCAAAGCAGGGGGCGGGATACGCAGTATTTT.

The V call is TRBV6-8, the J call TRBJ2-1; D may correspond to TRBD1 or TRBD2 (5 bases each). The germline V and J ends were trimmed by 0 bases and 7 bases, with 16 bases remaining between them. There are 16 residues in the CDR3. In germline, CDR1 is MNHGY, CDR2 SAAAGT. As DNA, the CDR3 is TGTGCCAGCAGTTACTCTCTCGGGGCACGTAGGAATGAGCAGTTCTTC. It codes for CASSYSLGARRNEQFF.

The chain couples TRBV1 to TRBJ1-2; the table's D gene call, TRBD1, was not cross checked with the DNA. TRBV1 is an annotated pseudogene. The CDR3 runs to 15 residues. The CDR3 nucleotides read TGCGCCAGCAGCCAAATCTTGACAGGGCTAACAGGCTACACCTTC. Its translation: CASSQILTGLTGYTF.

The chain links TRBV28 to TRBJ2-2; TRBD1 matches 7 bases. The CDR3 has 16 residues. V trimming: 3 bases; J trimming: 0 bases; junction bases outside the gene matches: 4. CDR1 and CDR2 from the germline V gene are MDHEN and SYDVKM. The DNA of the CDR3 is TGTGCCAGCAGTTTTTGGCAGGGGGCGAACACCGGGGAGCTGTTTTTT. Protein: CASSFWQGANTGELFF.

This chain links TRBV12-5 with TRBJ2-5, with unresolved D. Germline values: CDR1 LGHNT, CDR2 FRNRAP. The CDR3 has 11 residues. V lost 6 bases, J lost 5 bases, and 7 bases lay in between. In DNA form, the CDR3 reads TGTGCTAGTGGAACCCCGGAGACCCAGTACTTC. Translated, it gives CASGTPETQYF.

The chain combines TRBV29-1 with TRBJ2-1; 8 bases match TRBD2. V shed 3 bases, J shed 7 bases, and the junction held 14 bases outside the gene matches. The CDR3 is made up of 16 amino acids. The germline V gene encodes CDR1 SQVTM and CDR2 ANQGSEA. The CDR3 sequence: CSVDPVGGGQRNEQFF. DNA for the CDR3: TGCAGCGTTGACCCCGTGGGCGGGGGGCAGCGGAATGAGCAGTTCTTC.

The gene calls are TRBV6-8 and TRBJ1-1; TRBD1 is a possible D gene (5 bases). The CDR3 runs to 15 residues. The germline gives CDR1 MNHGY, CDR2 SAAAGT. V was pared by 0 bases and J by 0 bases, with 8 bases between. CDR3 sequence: CASSYSQGMNTEAFF. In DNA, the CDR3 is TGTGCCAGCAGTTACTCCCAGGGAATGAACACTGAAGCTTTCTTT.

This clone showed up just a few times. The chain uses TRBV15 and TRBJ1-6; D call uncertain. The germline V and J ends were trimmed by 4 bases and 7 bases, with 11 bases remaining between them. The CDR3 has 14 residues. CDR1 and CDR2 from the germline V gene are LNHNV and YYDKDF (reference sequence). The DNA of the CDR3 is TGTGCCACCAGCAAGAACATGGAGAATTCACCCCTCCACTTT. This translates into CATSKNMENSPLHF.

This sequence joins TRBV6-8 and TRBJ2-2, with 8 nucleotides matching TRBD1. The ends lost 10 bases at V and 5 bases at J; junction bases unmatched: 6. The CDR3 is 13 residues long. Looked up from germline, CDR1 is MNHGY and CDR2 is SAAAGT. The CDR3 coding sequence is TGTGCCATCCTACACAGGGGGACCGGGGAGCTGTTTTTT. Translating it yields CAILHRGTGELFF.

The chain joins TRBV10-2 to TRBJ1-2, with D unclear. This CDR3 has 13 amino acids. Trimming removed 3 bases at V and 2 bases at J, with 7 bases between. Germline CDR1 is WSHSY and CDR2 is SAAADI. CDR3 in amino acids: CASSDGGNYGYTF. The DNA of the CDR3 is TGCGCCAGCAGTGACGGAGGGAACTATGGCTACACCTTC.

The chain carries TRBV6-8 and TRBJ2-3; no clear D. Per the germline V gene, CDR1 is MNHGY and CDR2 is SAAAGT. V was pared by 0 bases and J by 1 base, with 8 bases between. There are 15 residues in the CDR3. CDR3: CASSYSPLGTDTQYF. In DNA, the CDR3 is TGTGCCAGCAGTTACTCGCCTCTGGGCACAGATACGCAGTATTTT.

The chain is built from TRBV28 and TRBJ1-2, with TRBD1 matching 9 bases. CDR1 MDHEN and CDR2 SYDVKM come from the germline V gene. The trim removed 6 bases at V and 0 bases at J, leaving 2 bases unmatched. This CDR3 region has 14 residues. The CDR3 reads CASSRTGANYGYTF. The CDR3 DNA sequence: TGTGCCAGCAGCCGGACAGGGGCTAACTATGGCTACACCTTC.

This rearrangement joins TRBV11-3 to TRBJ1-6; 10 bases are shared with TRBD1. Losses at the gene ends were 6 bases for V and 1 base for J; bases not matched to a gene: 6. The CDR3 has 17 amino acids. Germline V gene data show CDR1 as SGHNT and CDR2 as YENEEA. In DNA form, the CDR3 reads TGTGCCAGCAGACGACAGGGGGCGCAGTCCTATAATTCACCCCTCCACTTT. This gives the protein CASRRQGAQSYNSPLHF. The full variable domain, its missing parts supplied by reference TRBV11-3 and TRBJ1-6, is EAGVVQSPRYKIIEKKQPVAFWCNPISGHNTLYWYLQNLGQGPELLIRYENEEAVDDSQLPKDRFSAERLKGVDSTLKIQPAELGDSAVYLCASRRQGAQSYNSPLHFGNGTRLTVT.

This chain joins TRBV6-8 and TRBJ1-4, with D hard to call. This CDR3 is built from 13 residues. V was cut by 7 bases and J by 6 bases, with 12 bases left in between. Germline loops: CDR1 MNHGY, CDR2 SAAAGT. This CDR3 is CASKSEEHEKLFF. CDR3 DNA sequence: TGTGCCAGCAAATCAGAGGAACATGAAAAACTGTTTTTT.

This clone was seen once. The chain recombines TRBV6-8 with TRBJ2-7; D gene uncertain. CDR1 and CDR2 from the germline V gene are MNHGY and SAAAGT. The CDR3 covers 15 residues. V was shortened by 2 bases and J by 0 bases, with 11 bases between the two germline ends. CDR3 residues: CASSYLRTSSYEQYF. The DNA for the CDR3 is TGTGCCAGCAGTTACCTCCGCACGAGCTCCTACGAGCAGTACTTC.

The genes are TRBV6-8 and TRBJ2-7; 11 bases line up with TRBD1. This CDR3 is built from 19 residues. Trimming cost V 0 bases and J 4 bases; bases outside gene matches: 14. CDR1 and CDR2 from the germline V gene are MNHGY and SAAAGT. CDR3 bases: TGTGCCAGCAGTTACTCGAGATTAGGCCGGACAGGGGGCCGATACGAGCAGTACTTC. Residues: CASSYSRLGRTGGRYEQYF.

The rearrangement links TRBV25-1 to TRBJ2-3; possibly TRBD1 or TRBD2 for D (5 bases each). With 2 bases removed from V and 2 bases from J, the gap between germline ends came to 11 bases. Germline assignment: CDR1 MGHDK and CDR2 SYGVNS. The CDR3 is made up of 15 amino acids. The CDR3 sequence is CASSEIMGDTDTQYF. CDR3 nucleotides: TGTGCCAGCAGTGAAATAATGGGGGACACAGATACGCAGTATTTT. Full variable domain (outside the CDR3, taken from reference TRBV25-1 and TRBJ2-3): EADIYQTPRYLVIGTGKKITLECSQTMGHDKMYWYQQDPGMELHLIHYSYGVNSTEKGDLSSESTVSRIRTEHFPLTLESARPSHTSQYLCASSEIMGDTDTQYFGPGTRLTVL.

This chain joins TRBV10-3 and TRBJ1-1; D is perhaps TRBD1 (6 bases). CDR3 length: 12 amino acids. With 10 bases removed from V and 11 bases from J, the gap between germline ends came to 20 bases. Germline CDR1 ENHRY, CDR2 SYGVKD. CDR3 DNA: TGTGCCAGCTCCCGCGGGGGGCTTGGGGCTTTCTTT. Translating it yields CASSRGGLGAFF.

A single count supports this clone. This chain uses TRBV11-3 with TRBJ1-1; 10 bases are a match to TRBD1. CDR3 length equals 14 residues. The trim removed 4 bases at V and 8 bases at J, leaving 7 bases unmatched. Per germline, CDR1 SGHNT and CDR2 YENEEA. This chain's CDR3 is CASSYGQGEGEAFF. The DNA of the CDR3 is TGTGCCAGCAGCTATGGACAGGGGGAAGGGGAAGCTTTCTTT.

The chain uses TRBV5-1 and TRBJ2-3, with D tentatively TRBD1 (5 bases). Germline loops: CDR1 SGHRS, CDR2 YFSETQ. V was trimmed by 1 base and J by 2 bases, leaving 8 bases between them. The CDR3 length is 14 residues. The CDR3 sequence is CASSLRGFTDTQYF. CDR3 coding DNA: TGCGCCAGCAGCTTGAGGGGATTCACAGATACGCAGTATTTT.

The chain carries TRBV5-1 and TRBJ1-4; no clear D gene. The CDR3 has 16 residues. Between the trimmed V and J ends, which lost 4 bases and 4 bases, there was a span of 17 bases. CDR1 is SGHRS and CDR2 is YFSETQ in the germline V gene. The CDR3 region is CASSQALLDFNEKLFF. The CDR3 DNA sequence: TGCGCCAGCAGCCAAGCCCTTCTTGACTTTAATGAAAAACTGTTTTTT.

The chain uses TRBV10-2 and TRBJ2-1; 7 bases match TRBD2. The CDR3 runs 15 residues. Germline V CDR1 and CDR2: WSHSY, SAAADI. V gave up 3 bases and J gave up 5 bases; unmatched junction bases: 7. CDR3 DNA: TGCGCCAGCAGTGATTTCGGCGGGAGCGACAATGAGCAGTTCTTC. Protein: CASSDFGGSDNEQFF.

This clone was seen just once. The CDR3 region is CASSLTSGDITQYF. In nucleotides, the CDR3 is TGCGCCAGCAGCTTAACTAGCGGAGACATTACGCAGTATTTT. The rearrangement links TRBV5-1 to TRBJ2-3; 8 bases map to TRBD2. The CDR3 runs to 14 residues. V shed 2 bases, J shed 8 bases, and the junction held 7 bases outside the gene matches. CDR1 is SGHRS and CDR2 is YFSETQ in the germline V gene.

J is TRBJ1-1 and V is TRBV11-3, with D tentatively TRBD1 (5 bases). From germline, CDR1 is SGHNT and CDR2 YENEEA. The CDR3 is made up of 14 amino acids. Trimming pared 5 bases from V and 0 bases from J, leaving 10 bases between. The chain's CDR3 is CASSMGRLNTEAFF. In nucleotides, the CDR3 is TGTGCCAGCAGCATGGGACGGTTGAACACTGAAGCTTTCTTT. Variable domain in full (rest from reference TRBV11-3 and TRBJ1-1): EAGVVQSPRYKIIEKKQPVAFWCNPISGHNTLYWYLQNLGQGPELLIRYENEEAVDDSQLPKDRFSAERLKGVDSTLKIQPAELGDSAVYLCASSMGRLNTEAFFGQGTRLTVV.